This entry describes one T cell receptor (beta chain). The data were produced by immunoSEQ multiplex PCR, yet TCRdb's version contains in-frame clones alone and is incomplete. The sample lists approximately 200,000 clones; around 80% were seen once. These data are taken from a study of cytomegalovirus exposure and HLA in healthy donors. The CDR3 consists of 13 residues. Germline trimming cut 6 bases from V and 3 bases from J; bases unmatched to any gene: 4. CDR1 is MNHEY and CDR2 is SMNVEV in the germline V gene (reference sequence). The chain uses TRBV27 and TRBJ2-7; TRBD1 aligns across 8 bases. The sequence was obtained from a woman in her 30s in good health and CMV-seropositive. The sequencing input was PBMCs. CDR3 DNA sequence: TGTGCCAGCAGGGCACAGGGGGTCTACGAGCAGTACTTC. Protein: CASRAQGVYEQYF.